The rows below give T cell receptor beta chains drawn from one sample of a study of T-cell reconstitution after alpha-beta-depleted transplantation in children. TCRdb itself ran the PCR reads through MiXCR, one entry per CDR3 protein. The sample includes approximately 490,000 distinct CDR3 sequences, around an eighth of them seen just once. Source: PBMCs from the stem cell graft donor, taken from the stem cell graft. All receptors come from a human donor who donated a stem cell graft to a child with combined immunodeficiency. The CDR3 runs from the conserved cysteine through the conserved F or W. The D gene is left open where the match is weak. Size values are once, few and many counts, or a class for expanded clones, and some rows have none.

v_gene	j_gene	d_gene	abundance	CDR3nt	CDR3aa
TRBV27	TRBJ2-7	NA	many	TGTGCCAGCAGCCCCGGGACGTACTCCTACGAGCAGTACTTC	CASSPGTYSYEQYF
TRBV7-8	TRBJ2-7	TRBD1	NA	TGTGCCAGCAGCTCCTTGACAGGGAACTACGAGCAGTACTTC	CASSSLTGNYEQYF
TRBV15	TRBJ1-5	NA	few	TGTGCCACCAGCAGTCGTTCTAGCGATCAGCCCCAGCATTTT	CATSSRSSDQPQHF
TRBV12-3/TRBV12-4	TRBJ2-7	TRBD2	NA	TGTGCCAGCACCACTAGCGGGAGAAGATCCTACGAGCAGTACTTC	CASTTSGRRSYEQYF
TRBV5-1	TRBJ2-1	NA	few	TGCGCCAGCAGCACGGACGGGACCTACAATGAGCAGTTCTTC	CASSTDGTYNEQFF
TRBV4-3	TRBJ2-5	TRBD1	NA	TGCGCCAGCAGCCAAGATACGGGACAGGAGGAAGAGACCCAGTACTTC	CASSQDTGQEEETQYF
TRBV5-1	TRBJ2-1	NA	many	TGCGCCAGCAGCTTGGCTGGGGCTACCTACAATGAGCAGTTCTTC	CASSLAGATYNEQFF
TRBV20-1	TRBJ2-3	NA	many	TGCAGTGCTATAATTGGACTGACAGATACGCAGTATTTT	CSAIIGLTDTQYF
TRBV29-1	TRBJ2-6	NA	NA	TGCAGCGGTTGGGAGAGGGGTAAGGACGTCCTGACTTTC	CSGWERGKDVLTF
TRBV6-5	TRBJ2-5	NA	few	TGTGCCAGCAGTTACCTACCCGAAGTGCCCCAACAAGAGACCCAGTACTTC	CASSYLPEVPQQETQYF
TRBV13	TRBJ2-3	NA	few	TGTGCCAGCAGACTAACGGGGGGCCCCACAGATACGCAGTATTTT	CASRLTGGPTDTQYF
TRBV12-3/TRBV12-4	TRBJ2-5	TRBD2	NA	TGTGCCAGCAGTCCAGCGGGGGGGCTCCAGTACTTC	CASSPAGGLQYF
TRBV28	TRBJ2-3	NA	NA	TGTGCCAGCAGTTTACTGGGGGGCGATACGCAGTATTTT	CASSLLGGDTQYF
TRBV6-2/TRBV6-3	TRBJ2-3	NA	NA	TGTGCCAGCAGGGACCCCGGCAGGACAGATACGCAGTATTTT	CASRDPGRTDTQYF
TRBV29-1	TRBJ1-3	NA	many	TGCAGCGTTGAAGATGGGACATCTGGAAACACCATATATTTT	CSVEDGTSGNTIYF
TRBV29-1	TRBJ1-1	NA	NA	TGCAGCGTAGGGCGGTCCCAGAACACTGAAGCTTTCTTT	CSVGRSQNTEAFF
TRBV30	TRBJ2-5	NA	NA	TGTGCCTGGAGTGCACCCCGCCGTCACACTCAAGAGACCCAGTACTTC	CAWSAPRRHTQETQYF
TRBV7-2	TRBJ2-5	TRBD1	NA	TGTGCCAGCAGCTTAGCCGGGACAACAGGGGCAGAGACCCAGTACTTC	CASSLAGTTGAETQYF
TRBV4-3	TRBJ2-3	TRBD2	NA	TGCGCCAGCAGCCGCCAACTAGCGGAGGGCACAGATACGCAGTATTTT	CASSRQLAEGTDTQYF
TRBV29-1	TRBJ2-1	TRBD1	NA	TGCAGCGTTGACTGGACAGGAAAAAATGAGCAGTTCTTC	CSVDWTGKNEQFF
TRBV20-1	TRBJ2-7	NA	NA	TGCAGTGCTAGAGTTAGTGCGCCATCGACCCCCTACGAGCAGTACTTC	CSARVSAPSTPYEQYF
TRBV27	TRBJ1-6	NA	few	TGTGCCAGCAGTCCAACCCCCCAACTCGATTCACCCCTCCACTTT	CASSPTPQLDSPLHF
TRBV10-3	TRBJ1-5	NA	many	TGTGCCATCAGTGAGTCGATGGGCACCCAGCATTTT	CAISESMGTQHF
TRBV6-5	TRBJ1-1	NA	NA	TGTGCCAGCAGTTACTCGATTAGGAACACTGAAGCTTTCTTT	CASSYSIRNTEAFF
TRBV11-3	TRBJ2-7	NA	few	TGTGCCAGCAGCCCAATCGGGGTGATCTCCTACGAGCAGTACTTC	CASSPIGVISYEQYF
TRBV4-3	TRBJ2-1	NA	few	TGCGCCAGCAGCCCCGAGTCAGTTTTCGATGAGCAGTTCTTC	CASSPESVFDEQFF
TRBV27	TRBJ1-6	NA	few	TGTGCCAGCAGTTTTCAGACAGGAGGCTCACCCCTCCACTTT	CASSFQTGGSPLHF
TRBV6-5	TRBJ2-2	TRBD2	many	TGTGCCAGCAGTTACCTTGCTAGCGGGAGACAGACCGGGGAGCTGTTTTTT	CASSYLASGRQTGELFF
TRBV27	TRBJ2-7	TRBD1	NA	TGTGCCAGCAGTGTGACAGGGGGCGAGTACGAGCAGTACTTC	CASSVTGGEYEQYF
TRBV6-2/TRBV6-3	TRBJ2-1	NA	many	TGTGCCAGCAGTTCAGCTTACAATGAGCAGTTCTTC	CASSSAYNEQFF
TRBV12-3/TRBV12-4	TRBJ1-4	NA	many	TGTGCCAGTTCACAGGGAGCCAGGGAAGAAAAACTGTTTTTT	CASSQGAREEKLFF
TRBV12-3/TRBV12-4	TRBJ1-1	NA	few	TGTGCCAGCAGTTTGGTGACCAGTAACACTGAAGCTTTCTTT	CASSLVTSNTEAFF
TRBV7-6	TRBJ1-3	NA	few	TGTGCCAGCAGCCCCAGCACAGGGAGGGGAAACACCATATATTTT	CASSPSTGRGNTIYF
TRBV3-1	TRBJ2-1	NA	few	TGTGCCAGCAGCTTACGGCAGAGGGGGTTAATCGATGAGCAGTTCTTC	CASSLRQRGLIDEQFF
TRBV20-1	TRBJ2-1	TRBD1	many	TGCAGTGCCCTCGCAGGGCAGGGGGATTACAATGAGCAGTTCTTC	CSALAGQGDYNEQFF
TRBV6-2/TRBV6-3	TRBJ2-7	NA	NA	TGTGCCAGCCGAGGAACGCTGCGGGGAGATACTTTGTACGAGCAGTACTTC	CASRGTLRGDTLYEQYF
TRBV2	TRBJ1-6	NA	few	TGTGCCAGCAGTATAGACCAGGGTTCTAATTCACCCCTCCACTTT	CASSIDQGSNSPLHF
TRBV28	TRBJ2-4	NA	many	TGTGCCAGCAGGGCGCAACACAAAAACATTCAGTACTTC	CASRAQHKNIQYF
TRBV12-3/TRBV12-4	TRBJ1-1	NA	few	TGTGCCAGCAGTTTCGTACAGGGTGGCACTGAAGCTTTCTTT	CASSFVQGGTEAFF
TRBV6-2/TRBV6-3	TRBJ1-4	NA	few	TGTGCCAGCAGAGACCTTGACGGCTCTAATGAAAAACTGTTTTTT	CASRDLDGSNEKLFF
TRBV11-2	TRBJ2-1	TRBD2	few	TGTGCCAGCAGCTTAGTTGTTAGCGGGGACTACAATGAGCAGTTCTTC	CASSLVVSGDYNEQFF
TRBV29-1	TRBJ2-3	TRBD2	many	TGCAGCGTGGCCCTAGCGGGAGCGGGAGATACGCAGTATTTT	CSVALAGAGDTQYF
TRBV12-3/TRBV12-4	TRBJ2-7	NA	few	TGTGCCAGCAGCCTGGGGAGTGATCCCCCTCGTCCACTAAACTCCTACGAGCAGTACTTC	CASSLGSDPPRPLNSYEQYF
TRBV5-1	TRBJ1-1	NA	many	TGCGCCAGCAGCTTGGGGCGTCGAGAGAACACTGAAGCTTTCTTT	CASSLGRRENTEAFF
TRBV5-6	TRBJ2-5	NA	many	TGTGCCAGCAGCTCTGTAGAGACCCAGTACTTC	CASSSVETQYF
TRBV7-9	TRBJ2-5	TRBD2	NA	TGTGCCAGCAGCTTAATACGGGAGCGGGGGGAGACCCAGTACTTC	CASSLIRERGETQYF
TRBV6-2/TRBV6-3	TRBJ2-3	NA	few	TGTGCCAGCAGTCCACTACACGGGTTGGGAGGAGATACGCAGTATTTT	CASSPLHGLGGDTQYF
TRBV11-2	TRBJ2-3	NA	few	TGTGCCAGCAGCTTAGGGTGGGGTCCTAGCCCCAGAGCAGATACGCAGTATTTT	CASSLGWGPSPRADTQYF
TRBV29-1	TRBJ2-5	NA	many	TGCAGCGTAACGACAGTTTCCCAAGAGACCCAGTACTTC	CSVTTVSQETQYF
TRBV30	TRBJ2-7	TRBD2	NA	TGTGCCCTGAAGAGAGGCGGGGGGCAGGAGCAGTACTTC	CALKRGGGQEQYF
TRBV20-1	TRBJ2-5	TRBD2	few	TGCAGTGCTAGAGCCGGGGGGGGGTTGGAGACCCAGTACTTC	CSARAGGGLETQYF
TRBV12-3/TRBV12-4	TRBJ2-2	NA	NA	TGTGCCAGCAGTTTGTCAGGGGCCGTAAACGGGGAGCTGTTTTTT	CASSLSGAVNGELFF
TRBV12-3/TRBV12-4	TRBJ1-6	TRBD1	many	TGTGCCAGCAGTACAGGGGACAATTCACCCCTCCACTTT	CASSTGDNSPLHF
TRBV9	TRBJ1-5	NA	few	TGTGCCAGCAGCGACGGCCCCCTTCGGCCCCAGCATTTT	CASSDGPLRPQHF
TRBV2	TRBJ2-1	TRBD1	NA	TGTGCCAGCAGTTCCGGGACAGTTCGGAATGAGCAGTTCTTC	CASSSGTVRNEQFF
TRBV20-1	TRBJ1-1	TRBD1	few	TGCAGTGCTAGGATACAGGGGGCGAACACTGAAGCTTTCTTT	CSARIQGANTEAFF